The 3 T cell receptor beta chains below come from one sample, sequenced in a study of T cells in Graves' hyperthyroidism and ophthalmopathy. Researchers amplified the TCR beta CDR3 regions from RNA transcripts. HTBI primers drove first-round RT-PCR of the TCR CDR3. TCRdb reanalysed the multiplex PCR reads using MiXCR and keeps one entry per CDR3 protein. Among approximately 640,000 distinct CDR3 sequences listed, roughly a sixth were seen once. Sequencing was done on a sample of blood. Receptors originate from a man aged 45-65 years with Graves' hyperthyroidism.

In its sample, this clonotype was seen a few times. The chain recombines TRBV20-1 with TRBJ2-7; 8 nucleotides line up with TRBD2. The CDR3 runs to 15 residues. Germline CDR1 DFQATT, CDR2 SNEGSKA (reference sequence). V lost 1 base and J lost 8; bases outside the gene matches: 13. The CDR3 nucleotides are TGCAGTGCTAGAGGGCGGGAGGAACTATCTACGAAGCAGTACTTC. It translates to CSARGREELSTKQYF.

This clonotype was picked up many times. This chain uses TRBV2 with TRBJ2-3; 11 bases line up with TRBD1. The germline V gene has CDR1 SNHLY and CDR2 FYNNEI. This CDR3 comprises 16 residues. With V trimmed by 4 bases and J by 2 bases, 5 bases remained unmatched. CDR3 DNA: TGTGCCAGCAGTGGGGGGACAGGGGGTTCCACAGATACGCAGTATTTT. This codes for CASSGGTGGSTDTQYF.

The chain is built from TRBV28 and TRBJ1-1; D is unresolved. Per the germline V gene, CDR1 is MDHEN and CDR2 is SYDVKM. The CDR3 is 17 amino acids. The V gene lost 2 bases and the J gene lost 5 bases, with 21 bases spanning the gap. In DNA form, the CDR3 reads TGTGCCAGCAGTTTACCCCCCTTGCCTGCGGTGAGGACTGAAGCTTTCTTT. This translates into CASSLPPLPAVRTEAFF.